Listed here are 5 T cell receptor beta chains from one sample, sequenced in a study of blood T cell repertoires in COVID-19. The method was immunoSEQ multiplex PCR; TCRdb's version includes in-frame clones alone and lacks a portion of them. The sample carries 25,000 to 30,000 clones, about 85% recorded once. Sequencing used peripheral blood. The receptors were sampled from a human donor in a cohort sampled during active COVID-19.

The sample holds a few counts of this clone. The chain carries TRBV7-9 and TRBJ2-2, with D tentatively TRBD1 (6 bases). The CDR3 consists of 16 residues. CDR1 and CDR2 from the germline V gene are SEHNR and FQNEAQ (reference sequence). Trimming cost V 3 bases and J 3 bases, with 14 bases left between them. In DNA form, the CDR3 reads TGTGCCAGCAGCTTGGGAACAGGGTTTTACACCGGGGAGCTGTTTTTT. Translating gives CASSLGTGFYTGELFF.

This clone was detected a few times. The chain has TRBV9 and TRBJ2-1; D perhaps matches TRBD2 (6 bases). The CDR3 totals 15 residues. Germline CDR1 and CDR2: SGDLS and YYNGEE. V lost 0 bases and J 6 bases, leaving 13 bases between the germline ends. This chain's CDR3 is CASSVAAGLVNEQFF. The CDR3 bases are TGTGCCAGCAGCGTAGCTGCGGGGCTCGTCAATGAGCAGTTCTTC.

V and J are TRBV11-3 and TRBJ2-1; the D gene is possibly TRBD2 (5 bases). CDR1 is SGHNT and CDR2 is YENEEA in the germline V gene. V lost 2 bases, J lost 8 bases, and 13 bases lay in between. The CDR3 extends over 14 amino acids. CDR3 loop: CASSLFGEMDEQFF. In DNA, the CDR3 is TGTGCCAGCAGCTTATTCGGGGAAATGGATGAGCAGTTCTTC.

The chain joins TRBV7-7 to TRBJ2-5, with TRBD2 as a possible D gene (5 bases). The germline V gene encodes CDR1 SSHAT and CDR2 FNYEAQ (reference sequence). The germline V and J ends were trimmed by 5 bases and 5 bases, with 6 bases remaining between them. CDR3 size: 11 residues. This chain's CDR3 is CASSPGETQYF. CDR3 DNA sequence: TGTGCCAGCAGCCCGGGGGAGACCCAGTACTTC.

CDR3 bases: TGTGCCAGCAGCTTAGCAGGCGGCATTTCAAGCACAGATACGCAGTATTTT. Translating gives CASSLAGGISSTDTQYF. J is TRBJ2-3 and V is TRBV7-8, with unresolved D. The CDR3 spans 17 residues. The germline V gene encodes CDR1 SGHVS and CDR2 FQNEAQ. V lost 0 bases to trimming and J lost 0 bases, with 13 bases between them.